This TCR beta chain appears in the sequencing data of a study of T cells in Graves' hyperthyroidism and ophthalmopathy. Study results and caveats: Model-based prediction identified ophthalmopathy a median around 6.7 months prior to its onset.

The investigators amplified TCR beta CDR3 regions from RNA transcripts. With the HTBI primer set, the TCR CDR3 went through a first round of RT-PCR. TCRdb itself ran the multiplex PCR reads through MiXCR, one entry per CDR3 protein. This table has more than 300,000 distinct CDR3 sequences, more than 14% appearing once. This clonotype was observed many times. Its antigen is not known. The cohort's ophthalmopathy patients, a group with duration under 3 months, had a Clinical Activity Score of at least 3 and a NOSPECS grade of at least 4. Uncontrolled infection, other autoimmune disease, pregnancy or lactation barred patients from enrollment. Used for diagnoses were clinical symptoms, serum thyroxine and TRAb, thyroid ultrasound and orbital computed tomography. What was sequenced was blood. The receptor was derived from a woman younger than 45 with Graves' ophthalmopathy.

In DNA form, the CDR3 reads TGTGCCAGCGGAGTGGGGGGCGCCACAGATACGCAGTATTTT. Amino acid sequence: CASGVGGATDTQYF. The rearrangement joins TRBV12-3 or TRBV12-4 to TRBJ2-3; D tentatively fits TRBD1 or TRBD2 (6 bases each). The germline V and J ends were trimmed by 8 bases and 2 bases, with 14 bases remaining between them. This CDR3 contains 14 residues.